The 12 T cell receptor beta chains listed next were all sequenced from one sample in a study of blood T cell repertoires in COVID-19. Sequencing was performed with immunoSEQ multiplex PCR; in TCRdb, only in-frame clones are kept and a portion is missing. The table includes fewer than 350,000 clones, over 80% detected once. Sequenced material: peripheral blood. These receptors were obtained from a man aged 25-40 years with COVID-19, enrolled during active disease.

The chain combines TRBV4-3 with TRBJ1-2; tentative D call: TRBD1 (5 bases). V lost 0 bases to trimming and J lost 7 bases, with 15 bases between them. Germline CDR1 and CDR2: LGHNA and YSLEER. The CDR3 is made up of 15 amino acids. The chain's CDR3 is CASSQDSRTRIGYTF. The CDR3 bases are TGCGCCAGCAGCCAAGATTCGAGGACAAGAATTGGCTACACCTTC.

V is TRBV5-1 and J is TRBJ1-2; 7 bases are shared with TRBD1. The junction had 10 bases not matched to a gene; V was cut back by 4 bases and J by 1 base. CDR3 size: 16 residues. Germline assignment: CDR1 SGHRS and CDR2 YFSETQ. The CDR3, as DNA: TGCGCCAGCAGCCCGACCCCGGGACAGATTAACTATGGCTACACCTTC. Its translation is CASSPTPGQINYGYTF.

This clone was recorded a few times. The J gene is TRBJ1-2, the V gene TRBV19; D is unclear. Trimming removed 5 bases from V and 4 bases from J, with 20 bases in between. The CDR3 is made up of 16 amino acids. Germline V lookup: CDR1 LNHDA, CDR2 SQIVND (reference sequence). The CDR3 region is CASSPGIGYAAYGYTF. In nucleotides, the CDR3 is TGTGCCAGTAGTCCCGGAATAGGTTATGCGGCCTATGGCTACACCTTC.

The chain recombines TRBV15 with TRBJ1-3, with unresolved D. V lost 1 base, J lost 0 bases, and 7 bases lay in between. The CDR3 totals 15 residues. Germline V gene data show CDR1 as LNHNV and CDR2 as YYDKDF (reference sequence). CDR3 coding DNA: TGTGCCACCAGCAGAGGAGGTTCCTCTGGAAACACCATATATTTT. Its translation: CATSRGGSSGNTIYF. Full variable domain (outside the CDR3, taken from reference TRBV15 and TRBJ1-3): DAMVIQNPRYQVTQFGKPVTLSCSQTLNHNVMYWYQQKSSQAPKLLFHYYDKDFNNEADTPDNFQSRRPNTSFCFLDIRSPGLGDTAMYLCATSRGGSSGNTIYFGEGSWLTVV.

This clone came up a few times. The CDR3 nucleotides read TGTGCCAGCACCGGAACAGGGTTTGGCTACGAGCAGTACTTC. Translation gives CASTGTGFGYEQYF. V usage is TRBV2 and J usage is TRBJ2-7; a possible D gene is TRBD1 (6 bases). Germline V gene lookup returns CDR1 SNHLY and CDR2 FYNNEI. Between the trimmed V and J ends, which lost 7 bases and 3 bases, there was a span of 16 bases. This CDR3 region has 14 residues.

The V and J genes are TRBV11-2 and TRBJ2-1, with D maybe TRBD2 (5 bases). CDR3 length: 18 residues. V lost 6 bases, J lost 0 bases, and 21 bases lay in between. Per the germline V gene, CDR1 is SGHAT and CDR2 is FQNNGV. The CDR3 sequence: CASSLPEGPQFSYNEQFF. CDR3 sequence (DNA): TGTGCCAGCAGTCTCCCCGAGGGCCCACAATTCTCCTACAATGAGCAGTTCTTC.

The chain joins TRBV5-1 to TRBJ1-3, with D perhaps TRBD1 (5 bases). The CDR3 consists of 16 residues. The V gene lost 0 bases and the J gene lost 3 bases, with 13 bases spanning the gap. Per germline, CDR1 SGHRS and CDR2 YFSETQ. CDR3 sequence reads: CASSLASGAFGNTIYF. The CDR3 DNA follows: TGCGCCAGCAGCTTGGCCAGCGGGGCGTTTGGAAACACCATATATTTT.

The chain has TRBV14 and TRBJ2-5; no firm D call. The CDR3 has 14 residues. Germline values: CDR1 SGHDN, CDR2 FVKESK. Between the trimmed V and J ends, which lost 2 bases and 0 bases, there was a span of 7 bases. CDR3 nucleotides: TGTGCCAGCAGCCAATTGAGCCACCAAGAGACCCAGTACTTC. This gives the protein CASSQLSHQETQYF.

This chain connects TRBV6-1 to TRBJ1-5, with 8 bases lining up with TRBD1. Germline assignment: CDR1 MNHNS and CDR2 SASEGT. This CDR3 comprises 16 residues. With 3 bases clipped from V and 0 bases from J, the junction kept 4 bases outside the gene matches. CDR3 DNA sequence: TGTGCCAGCAGTGACGTTGGACAGGGTAGCAATCAGCCCCAGCATTTT. Protein: CASSDVGQGSNQPQHF.

For the CDR3, the DNA is TGCAGCGTTGATATCGGGACAGGGGGCGTGCAGTACTTC. Protein product: CSVDIGTGGVQYF. V gene TRBV29-1 combines with J gene TRBJ2-7, with 12 bases lining up with TRBD1. The CDR3 sequence is 13 residues long. The V gene end was trimmed by 3 bases and the J gene end by 9 bases; junction bases not matched to a gene: 6. The germline CDR1 and CDR2 sequences are SQVTM and ANQGSEA.

The J gene is TRBJ2-7, the V gene TRBV6-1, with no clear D. The V gene's germline CDR1 is MNHNS and CDR2 SASEGT. The CDR3 loop spans 14 amino acids. V lost 7 bases, J lost 2 bases, and 15 bases lay in between. CDR3: CASTVNGLAYEQYF. The CDR3 region has the DNA TGTGCCAGCACCGTGAACGGGTTAGCCTACGAGCAGTACTTC.

V is TRBV6-5 and J is TRBJ1-2; 8 bases map to TRBD1. This CDR3 has 13 residues. Trimming cost V 6 bases and J 5 bases; bases outside gene matches: 5. Germline CDR1 and CDR2: MNHEY and SVGAGI. DNA for the CDR3: TGTGCCAGCAGCCAAACAGGGGGATATGGCTACACCTTC. It specifies CASSQTGGYGYTF.